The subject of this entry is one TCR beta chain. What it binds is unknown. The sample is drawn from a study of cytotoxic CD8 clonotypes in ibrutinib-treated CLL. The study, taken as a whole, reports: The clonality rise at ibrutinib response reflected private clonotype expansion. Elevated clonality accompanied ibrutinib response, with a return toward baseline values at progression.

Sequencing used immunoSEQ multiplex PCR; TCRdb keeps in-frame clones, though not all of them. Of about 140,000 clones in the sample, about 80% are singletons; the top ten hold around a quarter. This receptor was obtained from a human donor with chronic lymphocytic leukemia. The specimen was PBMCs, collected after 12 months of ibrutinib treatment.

CDR3 loop: CASSPRTSGGEGTQYF. The CDR3 DNA reads as TGTGCCAGTAGTCCCCGGACTAGCGGGGGGGAGGGGACCCAGTACTTC. V gene TRBV19 combines with J gene TRBJ2-5; 15 positions agree with TRBD2. Germline loops: CDR1 LNHDA, CDR2 SQIVND (reference sequence). V lost 5 bases and J lost 7; bases outside the gene matches: 8. This CDR3 is built from 16 residues.